This section outlines one TCR beta chain sequence together with its context. The target antigen is unknown. This CDR3 contains 12 residues. Germline values: CDR1 MNHEY, CDR2 SVGEGT. Trimming shortened V by 0 bases and J by 7 bases, and 6 bases separated the two germline ends. The record originates from a study of Ad26.COV2.S vaccination and SARS-CoV-2 variants. Study-wide results and caveats: Possibly, TCR breadth and depth analyses underestimated total T cell responses. Substantial post-vaccination breadth of spike-specific CD8+ and CD4+ T cell responses was reported. Comparable non-spike TCR breadth was observed in vaccine and placebo recipients.

The assay was immunoSEQ multiplex PCR, and TCRdb's table has in-frame clones only and misses some. The table lists fewer than 150,000 clones, 86% of them singletons. The receptor was derived from a human donor who had recovered from COVID-19. The V gene is TRBV6-2 or TRBV6-3, the J gene TRBJ1-1; D unclear. Material: peripheral blood, obtained after recovery from COVID-19. The CDR3 nucleotides are TGTGCCAGCAGTTACTCAGGGATTGAAGCTTTCTTT. It is translated as CASSYSGIEAFF.